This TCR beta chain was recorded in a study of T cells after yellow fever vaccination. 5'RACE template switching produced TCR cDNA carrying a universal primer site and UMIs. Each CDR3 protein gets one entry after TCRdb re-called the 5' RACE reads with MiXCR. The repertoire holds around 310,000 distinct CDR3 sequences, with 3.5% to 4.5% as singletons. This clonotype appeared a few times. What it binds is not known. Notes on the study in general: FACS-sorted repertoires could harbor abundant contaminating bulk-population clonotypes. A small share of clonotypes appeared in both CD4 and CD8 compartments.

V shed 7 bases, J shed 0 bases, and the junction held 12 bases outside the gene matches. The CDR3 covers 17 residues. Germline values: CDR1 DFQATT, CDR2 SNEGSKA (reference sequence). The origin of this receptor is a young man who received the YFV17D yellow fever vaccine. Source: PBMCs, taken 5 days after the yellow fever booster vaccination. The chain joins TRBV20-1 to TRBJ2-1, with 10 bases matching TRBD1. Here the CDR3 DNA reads TGCAGTGTGGTGGACAGGGGGTCGTATGGCTCCTACAATGAGCAGTTCTTC. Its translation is CSVVDRGSYGSYNEQFF.